A selection of T cell receptor beta chains follows, all from one sample in a study of cytomegalovirus exposure and HLA in healthy donors. The method was immunoSEQ multiplex PCR; TCRdb's version includes in-frame clones alone and lacks a portion of them. The sample includes approximately 120,000 clones, roughly 86% seen only once; the top ten take about 2%. Material for sequencing was PBMCs. The receptor source for this set is a woman aged 18 to 35 in good health and CMV-seronegative. Both conserved end residues are part of each CDR3. The D gene is left open where the match is weak. Size values are once, few and many counts, or a class for expanded clones, and some rows have none.

TRBJ2-5,TRBV7-2,14,NA,TRBD2,TGTGCCAGCAGCCCGGCGCGGGGGGGACAGACCCAGTACTTC,CASSPARGGQTQYF
TRBJ1-2,TRBV6-6,16,NA,NA,TGTGCCAGCAGTTACCAGAGAAGCATTAAACAGGGAAGGAACACCTTC,CASSYQRSIKQGRNTF
TRBJ1-6,TRBV4-3,18,NA,NA,TGCGCCAGCAGCCAAGTACAGGGTTCGCTTTGGGCTAATTCACCCCTCCACTTT,CASSQVQGSLWANSPLHF
TRBJ1-2,TRBV19,17,NA,TRBD1,TGTGCCAGTTCAATCACCGGGACAGTAAGACTCCCCTATGGCTACACCTTC,CASSITGTVRLPYGYTF
TRBJ2-1,TRBV7-2,13,NA,NA,TGTGCCAGCAGCTTAGCCAGGGACAATGAGCAGTTCTTC,CASSLARDNEQFF
TRBJ2-2,TRBV7-3,17,NA,TRBD2,TGTGCCAGCAGCTTAGTAGCGGGAGCGGTTGGCACCGGGGAGCTGTTTTTT,CASSLVAGAVGTGELFF
TRBJ2-7,TRBV6-1,14,NA,TRBD1,TGTGCCAGCAGTGAAGCCGCAGGGGGCTACGAGCAGTACTTC,CASSEAAGGYEQYF
TRBJ1-5,TRBV9,13,NA,NA,TGTGCCAGCAGCGCACAGAGCAATCAGCCCCAGCATTTT,CASSAQSNQPQHF
TRBJ1-2,TRBV5-5,14,NA,NA,TGTGCCAGCAGCTCGGAGGGGCGCGACTATGGCTACACCTTC,CASSSEGRDYGYTF
TRBJ2-6,TRBV6-5,16,NA,NA,TGTGCCAGCAGTTACTCAAAGAGCTCTGGGGCCAACGTCCTGACTTTC,CASSYSKSSGANVLTF
TRBJ2-3,TRBV27,15,NA,TRBD2,TGTGCCAGCAGTAGGAGTGGGACTAGGGTGGATACGCAGTATTTT,CASSRSGTRVDTQYF
TRBJ2-7,TRBV11-3,13,NA,NA,TGTGCCAGCAGCTTAAGGGGCCCCAACGAGCAGTACTTC,CASSLRGPNEQYF
TRBJ2-7,TRBV5-3,15,NA,NA,TGTGCCAGAAGCTTGGCGCATAGCCTAAGGCTCGAGCAGTACTTC,CARSLAHSLRLEQYF
TRBJ2-7,TRBV13,14,NA,NA,TGTGCCAGCAGAGCCAAGGGGTACGCACACGAGCAGTACTTC,CASRAKGYAHEQYF
TRBJ1-6,TRBV13,15,NA,NA,TGTGCCAGCAGCTTGAATAACAGGGTTGGCTCACCCCTCCACTTT,CASSLNNRVGSPLHF
TRBJ2-5,TRBV2,15,once,TRBD1,TGTGCCAGCAGTGAGGACAGGGGTTCAGAAGAGACCCAGTACTTC,CASSEDRGSEETQYF
TRBJ1-5,TRBV6-5,14,once,NA,TGTGCCAGCAGTTACCGGGGGAGCAATCAGCCCCAGCATTTT,CASSYRGSNQPQHF
TRBJ2-1,TRBV9,16,NA,TRBD1,TGTGCCAGCAGCGTAGGGGGACAGGGGGCGCGGGGTGAGCAGTTCTTC,CASSVGGQGARGEQFF